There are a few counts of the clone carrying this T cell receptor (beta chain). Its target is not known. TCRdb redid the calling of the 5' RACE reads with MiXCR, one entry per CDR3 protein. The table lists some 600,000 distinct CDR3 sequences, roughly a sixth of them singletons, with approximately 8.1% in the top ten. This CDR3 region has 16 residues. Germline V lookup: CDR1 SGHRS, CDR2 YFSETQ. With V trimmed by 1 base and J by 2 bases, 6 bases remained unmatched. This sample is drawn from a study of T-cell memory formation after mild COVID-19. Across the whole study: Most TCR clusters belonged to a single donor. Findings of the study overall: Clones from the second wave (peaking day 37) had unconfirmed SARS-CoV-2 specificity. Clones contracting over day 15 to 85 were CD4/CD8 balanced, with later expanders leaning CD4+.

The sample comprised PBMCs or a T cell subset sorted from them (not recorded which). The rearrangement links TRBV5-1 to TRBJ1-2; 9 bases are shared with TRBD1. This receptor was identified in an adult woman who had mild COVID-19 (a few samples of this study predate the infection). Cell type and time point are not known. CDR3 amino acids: CASSLTGQGRNYGYTF. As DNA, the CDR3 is TGCGCCAGCAGCTTGACGGGACAGGGTAGAAACTATGGCTACACCTTC.